A selection of T cell receptor beta chains follows, all from one sample in a study of shared clonotypes between healthy human individuals. Libraries were prepared by immunoSEQ multiplex PCR; TCRdb keeps only in-frame clonotypes and omits some of them. Of about 2 million clones detected, 95% appear once; the ten largest clones hold 0.13%. Sequences were obtained from naive CD4+ T cells sorted from blood. The receptors stem from a man in his late teens or twenties in good health. Both conserved end residues are part of each CDR3. D genes are given only for firm matches. Size values are once, few and many counts, or a class for expanded clones, and some rows have none.

.	TRBV28	TRBD1	TRBJ1-1	TGTGCCAGCAGTCCGGGACAGCATTACACTGAAGCTTTCTTT	CASSPGQHYTEAFF
.	TRBV18	TRBD1	TRBJ1-2	TGTGCCAGCTCATCCACAGGGGGGGACTATGGCTACACCTTC	CASSSTGGDYGYTF
.	TRBV7-2	.	TRBJ1-4	TGTGCCAGCAGCCCCGGACCTACTAATGAAAAACTGTTTTTT	CASSPGPTNEKLFF
.	TRBV6-1	TRBD2	TRBJ2-1	TGTGCCAGCAGTGAAGGGCGGCGACTAGCGGTTCTAAGCTCCTACAATGAGCAGTTCTTC	CASSEGRRLAVLSSYNEQFF
.	TRBV7-2	TRBD1	TRBJ2-1	TGTGCCAGCAGCTTAGGGGGGACAGGGCAGTCCTACAATGAGCAGTTCTTC	CASSLGGTGQSYNEQFF
.	TRBV5-1	.	TRBJ2-2	TGCGCCAGCAGGACTACCAACACCGGGGAGCTGTTTTTT	CASRTTNTGELFF
.	TRBV5-1	TRBD1	TRBJ2-7	TGCGCCAGCAGTTCCATCGACCGGGACAGTCGTTACGAGCAGTACTTC	CASSSIDRDSRYEQYF
.	TRBV2	.	TRBJ1-4	TGTGCCAGCAGTGGGGCCGGGGTTCCTAATGAAAAACTGTTTTTT	CASSGAGVPNEKLFF
few	TRBV20-1	.	TRBJ2-7	TGCAGTGCTTACTCCTACGAGCAGTACTTC	CSAYSYEQYF
.	TRBV7-2	TRBD2	TRBJ2-7	TGTGCCAGCAGTCCTACTAGCGCCTACCCCTCCTACGAGCAGTACTTC	CASSPTSAYPSYEQYF
.	TRBV30	TRBD1	TRBJ1-3	TGTGCCTGGAATGACAGGGGGCAGTCTGGAAACACCATATATTTT	CAWNDRGQSGNTIYF
.	TRBV5-6	.	TRBJ2-2	TGTGCCAGCAGCTTGGGGCGGAGTCGAACCGGGGAGCTGTTTTTT	CASSLGRSRTGELFF
once	TRBV15	TRBD2	TRBJ2-3	TGTGCCACCAGCAGAGGACCTAGCGGGGGGGTAACAGATACGCAGTATTTT	CATSRGPSGGVTDTQYF
few	TRBV6-5	.	TRBJ1-2	TGTGCCGGGACGGGGGGCTCTGGCTACACCTTC	CAGTGGSGYTF
.	TRBV5-1	.	TRBJ2-7	TGCGCCAGCAGCTTGGGTAGGGGACGGTCCTACGAGCAGTACTTC	CASSLGRGRSYEQYF
.	TRBV30	.	TRBJ1-4	TGTGCCTGCTCTGCGAAGGGGAGGGAGGAAAAACTGTTTTTT	CACSAKGREEKLFF
.	TRBV5-4	.	TRBJ1-6	TGTGCCAGCAGCTTAGGGGTGGGTAATTCACCCCTCCACTTT	CASSLGVGNSPLHF
.	TRBV25-1	.	TRBJ1-2	TGTGCCAGCAGTGAAGGCGTCGGCTACACCTTC	CASSEGVGYTF
.	TRBV6-6	.	TRBJ2-2	TGTGCCAGCAGTTCCTTCAGTGGCCAGGTCCCCGGGGAGCTGTTTTTT	CASSSFSGQVPGELFF
few	TRBV7-3	.	TRBJ1-1	TGTGCCAGCAGCACACAGGGGAACACTGAAGCTTTCTTT	CASSTQGNTEAFF
.	TRBV5-4	.	TRBJ1-1	TGTGCCAGCAGCTTGAGAGGGAACTGGACTGAAGCTTTCTTT	CASSLRGNWTEAFF
.	TRBV9	.	TRBJ2-3	TGTGCCAGCAGCGTATTTCCGGGGGAACGCACAGATACGCAGTATTTT	CASSVFPGERTDTQYF